The 17 T cell receptor beta chains in this list originate from one sample, sequenced in a study of shared T cell receptors in the human thymus. This table comes from immunoSEQ multiplex PCR, and its TCRdb copy is limited to in-frame clones, with some not included. The sample has 700,000 to 750,000 clones, approximately 85% seen once. These data were likewise used in another study, on human thymus T cells.

Sequencing input: thymocytes. Receptors were obtained from a girl less than two years old with a congenital heart defect.

The sample holds one count of this clone. The chain uses TRBV19 and TRBJ1-1; TRBD1 matches 9 bases. Germline loops: CDR1 LNHDA, CDR2 SQIVND (reference sequence). The ends lost 6 bases at V and 4 bases at J; junction bases unmatched: 18. The CDR3 has 18 amino acids. Written as DNA, the CDR3 is TGTGCCAGTAGCGTCCGGGACAGGGATTATTTAGGAGTCACTGAAGCTTTCTTT. The encoded protein is CASSVRDRDYLGVTEAFF.

The V and J genes are TRBV2 and TRBJ1-2; D is unresolved. This CDR3 is built from 11 residues. Germline-derived CDR1 and CDR2 are SNHLY and FYNNEI. Trimming left V 9 bases short and J 1 base short, with 6 bases between. CDR3 DNA sequence: TGTGCCAGAAGGAGTAACTATGGCTACACCTTC. As protein: CARRSNYGYTF.

The chain couples TRBV27 to TRBJ2-7; TRBD2 aligns across 9 bases. Trimming removed 4 bases from V and 9 bases from J; junction bases left unmatched: 10. Germline V gene lookup returns CDR1 MNHEY and CDR2 SMNVEV (reference sequence). The CDR3 has 14 amino acids. CDR3: CASSWGLAGFVQYF. CDR3 bases: TGTGCCAGCAGTTGGGGGCTAGCGGGGTTCGTGCAGTACTTC.

The V call is TRBV10-2, the J call TRBJ2-1, with D possibly being TRBD1 (6 bases). The CDR3 length is 12 residues. Germline V gene sequence: CDR1 WSHSY, CDR2 SAAADI. Trimming stripped 6 bases from V and 7 bases from J, with 10 bases between. CDR3 region: CASSGRGNEQFF. DNA of the CDR3: TGCGCCAGCAGCGGCAGGGGTAATGAGCAGTTCTTC.

This clone has just one count. This chain links TRBV12-5 with TRBJ2-1; tentative D call: TRBD2 (7 bases). Per the germline V gene, CDR1 is LGHNT and CDR2 is FRNRAP. There are 17 residues in the CDR3. The V gene lost 4 bases and the J gene lost 8 bases, with 24 bases spanning the gap. In DNA, the CDR3 is TGTGCTAGTGGTTCCCCAGGTCGGCGGGGGCCCCATGATGAGCAGTTCTTC. Residues: CASGSPGRRGPHDEQFF. Using reference TRBV12-5 and TRBJ2-1 for the parts outside the CDR3, the full variable domain is DARVTQTPRHKVTEMGQEVTMRCQPILGHNTVFWYRQTMMQGLELLAYFRNRAPLDDSGMPKDRFSAEMPDATLATLKIQPSEPRDSAVYFCASGSPGRRGPHDEQFFGPGTRLTVL.

This clone appeared once. The V gene is TRBV6-8, the J gene TRBJ2-7; D uncertain. Germline CDR1 is MNHGY and CDR2 is SAAAGT. The V end lost 0 bases, the J end lost 0 bases, and 15 bases lay between the germline ends. The CDR3 runs to 17 residues. Here the CDR3 reads CASSYSGIIPPSYEQYF. DNA for the CDR3: TGTGCCAGCAGTTACTCGGGCATAATACCCCCCTCCTACGAGCAGTACTTC.

The chain has TRBV4-1 and TRBJ2-2, with 8 bases aligning to TRBD1. Germline trimming cut 3 bases from V and 5 bases from J; bases unmatched to any gene: 11. Germline loops: CDR1 MGHRA, CDR2 YSYEKL. This CDR3 has 17 residues. The DNA for the CDR3 is TGCGCCAGCAGCCAGATAACTGACAGGGGTGGGACCGGGGAGCTGTTTTTT. Its protein product is CASSQITDRGGTGELFF.

V gene TRBV7-2 combines with J gene TRBJ1-1; possible D gene TRBD1, 5 bases. Germline loops: CDR1 SGHTA, CDR2 FQGNSA. The CDR3 is 17 amino acids. V was shortened by 1 base and J by 6 bases, with 21 bases between the two germline ends. CDR3 sequence (DNA): TGTGCCAGCAGCTTAGTACCCTCGGGGGAAGGTTGGCCTGAAGCTTTCTTT. Amino acids: CASSLVPSGEGWPEAFF.

This sequence joins TRBV21-1 and TRBJ2-5; whether TRBD1, the table's D call, matches the DNA was not checked. Matching the DNA end better, TRBJ2-7 makes the J call doubtful. TRBV21-1 is listed as a pseudogene. The CDR3 extends over 16 amino acids. CDR3 nucleotide sequence: TGTGCCAGCAGCAAGTTGTTAAACAGGGGGATGAACGAGCAGTACTTC. This codes for CASSKLLNRGMNEQYF.

This clone appeared a few times. The V and J genes are TRBV4-1 and TRBJ1-1, with D perhaps TRBD1 (5 bases). The V and J ends lost 0 bases and 1 base respectively, with 9 bases between them. The CDR3 extends over 15 amino acids. In germline, CDR1 is MGHRA, CDR2 YSYEKL. The CDR3 region has the DNA TGCGCCAGCAGCCAAGAGACAGCAGAGAACACTGAAGCTTTCTTT. Translation gives CASSQETAENTEAFF.

V is TRBV7-2 and J is TRBJ1-5; D may be TRBD1 (6 bases). This CDR3 is built from 16 residues. V lost 1 base to trimming and J lost 6 bases, with 16 bases between them. Per germline, CDR1 SGHTA and CDR2 FQGNSA. CDR3 DNA sequence: TGTGCCAGCAGCTTAGTGGGCAGGGGAGGGAGTCAGCCCCAGCATTTT. This translates into CASSLVGRGGSQPQHF.

The chain recombines TRBV15 with TRBJ2-3; a possible D gene is TRBD2 (5 bases). Deletions cut 1 base from V and 4 bases from J, with 12 bases between. Germline V lookup: CDR1 LNHNV, CDR2 YYDKDF (reference sequence). This CDR3 region has 15 residues. The CDR3 loop reads CATSRGGRDADTQYF. CDR3 bases: TGTGCCACCAGCAGAGGCGGACGGGATGCAGATACGCAGTATTTT.

This chain uses TRBV14 with TRBJ1-1; 7 bases map to TRBD1. CDR1 SGHDN and CDR2 FVKESK come from the germline V gene. The J segment lost 1 base and the V segment lost 6 bases, leaving 11 bases of the junction unmatched. This CDR3 contains 16 residues. CDR3 coding DNA: TGTGCCAGCAGAAGAGATACAGGGGCAGAGAACACTGAAGCTTTCTTT. This gives the protein CASRRDTGAENTEAFF.

The chain links TRBV9 to TRBJ1-6; 7 bases agree with TRBD1. In germline, CDR1 is SGDLS, CDR2 YYNGEE. CDR3 length: 15 residues. The junction had 10 bases not matched to a gene; V was cut back by 3 bases and J by 10 bases. The CDR3 loop reads CASSADRDRGSPLHF. DNA of the CDR3: TGTGCCAGCAGCGCTGACAGGGACAGAGGCTCACCCCTCCACTTT.

The chain recombines TRBV4-1 with TRBJ1-6, with 8 positions matching TRBD1. The germline CDR1 and CDR2 sequences are MGHRA and YSYEKL. J was trimmed by 9 bases and V by 2 bases; bases with no gene match: 9. CDR3 length: 16 amino acids. The CDR3, as DNA: TGCGCCAGCAGCCAATGGCTCGACAGGGGCGCTTCACCCCTCCACTTT. Amino acids: CASSQWLDRGASPLHF.

The chain combines TRBV15 with TRBJ1-5; tentatively, D is TRBD1 (6 bases). The CDR3 contains 19 residues. Germline values: CDR1 LNHNV, CDR2 YYDKDF (reference sequence). The V and J ends lost 3 bases and 5 bases respectively, with 26 bases between them. CDR3 sequence: CATSSDEKNAGDPDQPQHF. CDR3 DNA sequence: TGTGCCACCAGCAGTGACGAGAAGAACGCAGGGGACCCCGATCAGCCCCAGCATTTT.

The J gene is TRBJ1-1, the V gene TRBV2; maybe TRBD1 (5 bases). The germline V gene encodes CDR1 SNHLY and CDR2 FYNNEI. This CDR3 has 14 amino acids. V was pared by 7 bases and J by 4 bases, with 16 bases between. The CDR3 spells CASTRGWRGTEAFF. The CDR3 region has the DNA TGTGCCAGCACTCGGGGGTGGAGGGGCACTGAAGCTTTCTTT.